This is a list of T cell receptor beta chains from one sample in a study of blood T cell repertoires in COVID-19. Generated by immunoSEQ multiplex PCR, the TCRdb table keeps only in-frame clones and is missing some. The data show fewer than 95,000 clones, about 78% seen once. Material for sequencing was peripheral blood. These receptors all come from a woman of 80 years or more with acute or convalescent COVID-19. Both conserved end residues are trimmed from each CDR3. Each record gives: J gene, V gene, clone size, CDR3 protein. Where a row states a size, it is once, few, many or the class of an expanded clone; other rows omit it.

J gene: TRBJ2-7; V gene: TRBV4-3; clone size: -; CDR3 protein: ASSQVVGSSYEQY
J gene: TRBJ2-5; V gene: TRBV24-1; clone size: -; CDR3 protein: ATSPGSQETQY
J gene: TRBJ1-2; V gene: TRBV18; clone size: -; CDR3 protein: ASSPTGQDYGYT
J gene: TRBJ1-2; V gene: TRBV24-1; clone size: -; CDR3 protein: ATSVGTGVGYT
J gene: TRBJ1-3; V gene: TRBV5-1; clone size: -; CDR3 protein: ASSTGLTAGNTIY
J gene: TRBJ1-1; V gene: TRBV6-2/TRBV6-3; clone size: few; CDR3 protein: ASSYSSSGSLNTEAF
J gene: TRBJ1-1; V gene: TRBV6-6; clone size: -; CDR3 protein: ASSYERSGAF
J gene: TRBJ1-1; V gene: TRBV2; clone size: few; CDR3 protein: ASRDRITEAF
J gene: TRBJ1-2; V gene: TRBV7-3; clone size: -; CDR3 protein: ASSSGQNYGYT
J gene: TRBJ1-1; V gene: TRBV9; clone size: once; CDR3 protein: ASSVAKANTEAF
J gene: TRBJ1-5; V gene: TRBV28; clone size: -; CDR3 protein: ASSPIRGSNQPQH
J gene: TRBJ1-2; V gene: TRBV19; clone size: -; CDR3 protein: ASSLGQGDGYT
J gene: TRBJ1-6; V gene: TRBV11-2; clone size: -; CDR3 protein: ASSSYQGQRGSPLH